This T cell receptor (beta chain) is from a study of radiotherapy plus CTLA-4 blockade in lung cancer. The wider study: Objective responses occurred in around 20% of patients; around 30% had disease control. Study-wide results and limits: Among reported predictors of response, early blood T cell clone dynamics with interferon-beta performed best. Blood TCR clones of tumor origin expanded after radiotherapy plus ipilimumab.

The repertoire was sequenced with immunoSEQ multiplex PCR; TCRdb's copy has only in-frame clones and lacks some. In the table there are nearly 95,000 clones, roughly four fifths of which are singletons. Comments on this clone: Its antigen is still unknown.

Material: peripheral blood, obtained from a patient treated with radiotherapy plus ipilimumab. The source is a human donor with non-small cell lung cancer that progressed on radiotherapy plus ipilimumab.

CDR3 DNA: TGCGCCAGCAGCTCGGGAGTTCGAGAGACCCAGTACTTC. Protein: CASSSGVRETQYF. V usage is TRBV5-1 and J usage is TRBJ2-5; D perhaps matches TRBD2 (6 bases). V lost 3 bases and J 4 bases, leaving 10 bases between the germline ends. The CDR3 runs 13 residues. CDR1 is SGHRS and CDR2 is YFSETQ in the germline V gene.